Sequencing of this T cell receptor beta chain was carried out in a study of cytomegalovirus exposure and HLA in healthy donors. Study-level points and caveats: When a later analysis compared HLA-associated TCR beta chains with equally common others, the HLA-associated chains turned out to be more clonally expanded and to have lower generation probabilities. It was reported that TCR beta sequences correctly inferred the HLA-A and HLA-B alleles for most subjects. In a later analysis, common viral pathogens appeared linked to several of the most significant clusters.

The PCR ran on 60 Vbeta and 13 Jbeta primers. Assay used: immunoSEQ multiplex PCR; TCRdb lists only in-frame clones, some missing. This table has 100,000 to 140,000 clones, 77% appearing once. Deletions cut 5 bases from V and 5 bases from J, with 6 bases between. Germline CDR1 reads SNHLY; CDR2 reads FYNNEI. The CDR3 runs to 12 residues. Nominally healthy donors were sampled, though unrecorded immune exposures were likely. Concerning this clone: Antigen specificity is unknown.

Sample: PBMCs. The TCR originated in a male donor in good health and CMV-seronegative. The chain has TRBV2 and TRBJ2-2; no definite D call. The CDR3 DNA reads TGTGCCAGCAGTCCCCAGACCGGGGAGCTGTTTTTT. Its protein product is CASSPQTGELFF.